The 23 T cell receptor beta chains below come from one sample, sequenced in a study of Graves' ophthalmopathy and Graves' hyperthyroidism (dated by TCRdb to about 2018). The listed sequencing device is Illumina HiSeq 2000. TCR beta CDR3 regions were amplified from RNA transcripts for repertoire sequencing. The first round was an RT-PCR using HTBI primers with the Qiagen OneStep RT-PCR kit, and this first round was followed by a second-round multiplex PCR, then size selection and purification. TCRdb cleaned the public reads at Q25 with fastp, built clones with MiXCR and kept in-frame beta chains. Identical CDR3 protein sequences are pooled into one entry, listed with their most common genes and DNA. This sample holds 350,000 to 450,000 distinct CDR3 sequences; around 20% were observed only once. The ten biggest clones cover about 1.6% of the sample. What was sequenced was peripheral blood. These receptors all come from a woman in her late teens or twenties with Graves' ophthalmopathy. Donor details come from another sample of the same person, matched by shared clones.

This clonotype was observed many times. The V and J genes are TRBV12-5 and TRBJ1-1; maybe TRBD1 (5 bases). The CDR3 is 15 amino acids. V was pared by 4 bases and J by 3 bases, with 15 bases between. In germline, CDR1 is LGHNT, CDR2 FRNRAP. The CDR3 protein is CASGSPGAGHTEAFF. For the CDR3, the DNA is TGTGCTAGTGGTTCCCCAGGAGCAGGGCACACTGAAGCTTTCTTT.

This clonotype has ten or more counts. CDR3 region: CASSLWGLSNQPQHF. The DNA of the CDR3 is TGTGCCAGCAGTTTATGGGGCCTCAGCAATCAGCCCCAGCATTTT. V usage is TRBV12-3 or TRBV12-4 and J usage is TRBJ1-5; weak D call: TRBD1 (5 bases). The CDR3 spans 15 residues. The V gene lost 2 bases and the J gene lost 1 base, with 9 bases spanning the gap.

This chain links TRBV5-1 with TRBJ1-5, with unresolved D. The CDR3 has 14 amino acids. Germline V CDR1 and CDR2: SGHRS, YFSETQ. V lost 0 bases and J 10 bases, leaving 14 bases between the germline ends. DNA for the CDR3: TGCGCCAGCAGCTTGGACAGTCTGTTGAGTCCCCAGCATTTT. The encoded protein is CASSLDSLLSPQHF.

The sample holds many counts of this clonotype. J is TRBJ2-7 and V is TRBV7-2, with no clear D. V gave up 7 bases and J gave up 4 bases, with 8 bases separating them. CDR1 and CDR2 (germline): SGHTA, FQGNSA. There are 11 residues in the CDR3. DNA for the CDR3: TGTGCCAGCACCTTGAAATACGAGCAGTACTTC. This gives the protein CASTLKYEQYF.

This clonotype was recorded once. The V and J genes are TRBV6-1 and TRBJ2-7; a possible D gene is TRBD1 (6 bases). This CDR3 has 15 amino acids. From germline, CDR1 is MNHNS and CDR2 SASEGT. V was clipped by 6 bases and J by 4 bases, with 19 bases between them. DNA for the CDR3: TGTGCCAGCAGCCGAAATCCGGGACATGGGTACGAGCAGTACTTC. Translating gives CASSRNPGHGYEQYF.

This clonotype was picked up many times. The J gene is TRBJ1-3, the V gene TRBV27; the D is unclear. Per the germline V gene, CDR1 is MNHEY and CDR2 is SMNVEV (reference sequence). Between the trimmed V and J ends, which lost 5 bases and 0 bases, there was a span of 17 bases. The CDR3 has 17 amino acids. This CDR3 reads CASSPRRVSTSGNTIYF. For the CDR3, the DNA is TGTGCCAGCAGTCCCCGACGAGTCTCCACCTCTGGAAACACCATATATTTT.

This clonotype has ten or more counts. The V gene is TRBV7-6, the J gene TRBJ1-3; D ambiguous. Germline CDR1 SGHVS, CDR2 FNYEAQ. The CDR3 has 15 amino acids. Trimming took 1 base from V and 0 from J, leaving 7 bases between them. The DNA for the CDR3 is TGTGCCAGCAGCTTAGAGAGGGTCTCTGGAAACACCATATATTTT. Encoded protein: CASSLERVSGNTIYF.

About this clonotype itself: This may stem from a read error, because a much larger clone lies one nucleotide away. The V call is TRBV27, the J call TRBJ1-3, with D tentatively TRBD1 (6 bases). V lost 5 bases and J lost 3, with 20 bases in between. The CDR3 consists of 17 residues. Germline V gene lookup returns CDR1 MNHEY and CDR2 SMNVEV (reference sequence). The CDR3 spells CASSQWPQGPIGNTIYF. The CDR3 DNA reads TGTGCCAGCAGTCAATGGCCCCAGGGGCCTATTGGAAACACCATATATTTT.

The rearrangement uses TRBV11-3 and TRBJ2-7; D ambiguous. This CDR3 spans 15 amino acids. CDR1 and CDR2 from the germline V gene are SGHNT and YENEEA. Trimming shortened V by 5 bases and J by 0 bases, and 14 bases separated the two germline ends. This CDR3 reads CASSEVGFISYEQYF. DNA of the CDR3: TGTGCCAGCAGCGAAGTGGGGTTTATCTCCTACGAGCAGTACTTC.

This clonotype was counted at least ten times. The chain uses TRBV7-2 and TRBJ1-2; TRBD1 is a possible D gene (5 bases). The CDR3 sequence is 12 residues long. V was trimmed by 0 bases and J by 8 bases, leaving 7 bases between them. Germline CDR1 reads SGHTA; CDR2 reads FQGNSA. CDR3 protein: CASSLARDGYTF. As DNA, the CDR3 is TGTGCCAGCAGCTTAGCACGGGACGGCTACACCTTC.

This clonotype was counted ten times or more. J is TRBJ1-5 and V is TRBV6-1, with 9 bases lining up with TRBD1. From germline, CDR1 is MNHNS and CDR2 SASEGT. The CDR3 runs to 16 residues. V shed 3 bases and J 0 bases; nucleotides not matched to a gene: 3. This CDR3 reads CASSEGTGFSNQPQHF. In DNA form, the CDR3 reads TGTGCCAGCAGTGAGGGGACAGGGTTTAGCAATCAGCCCCAGCATTTT.

This clonotype showed up many times. The rearrangement uses TRBV5-5 and TRBJ2-7; D unresolved. Trimming pared 1 base from V and 4 bases from J, leaving 9 bases between. The CDR3 loop spans 13 amino acids. The germline gives CDR1 SGHKS, CDR2 YYEKEE (reference sequence). CDR3 nucleotides: TGTGCCAGCAGCTTGTCTGTGACTTACGAGCAGTACTTC. It translates to CASSLSVTYEQYF.

The sample holds a few counts of this clonotype. The chain recombines TRBV11-2 with TRBJ1-4; unclear D gene. V lost 3 bases to trimming and J lost 4 bases, with 12 bases between them. The CDR3 extends over 15 amino acids. Germline V gene sequence: CDR1 SGHAT, CDR2 FQNNGV. The CDR3 protein is CASSFLRGFNEKLFF. CDR3 DNA sequence: TGTGCCAGCAGCTTTCTTCGAGGGTTTAATGAAAAACTGTTTTTT. Full variable domain (missing parts from reference TRBV11-2 and TRBJ1-4): EAGVAQSPRYKIIEKRQSVAFWCNPISGHATLYWYQQILGQGPKLLIQFQNNGVVDDSQLPKDRFSAERLKGVDSTLKIQPAKLEDSAVYLCASSFLRGFNEKLFFGSGTQLSVL.

Ten or more counts support this clonotype. The chain combines TRBV24-1 with TRBJ1-5; D not resolved. This CDR3 is 12 amino acids long. CDR1 and CDR2 from the germline V gene are KGHDR and SFDVKD. Trimming removed 2 bases at V and 11 bases at J, with 9 bases between. The chain's CDR3 is CATSDWPETQHF. The CDR3 DNA follows: TGTGCCACCAGTGATTGGCCCGAGACCCAGCATTTT.

In this sample, this clonotype turned up many times. V and J are TRBV12-3 or TRBV12-4 and TRBJ2-5; D is unresolved. The CDR3 is 13 residues long. V lost 1 base and J lost 5, with 8 bases in between. The CDR3 protein is CASSLVGPETQYF. CDR3 bases: TGTGCCAGCAGTTTAGTTGGTCCGGAGACCCAGTACTTC.

This clonotype was observed a handful of times. The CDR3: CASSLYGSGGETQYF. The CDR3 nucleotides are TGTGCCAGCAGCCTCTACGGTTCAGGGGGGGAGACCCAGTACTTC. The J gene is TRBJ2-5, the V gene TRBV11-2; D possibly corresponds to TRBD1 (7 bases). Germline lookup yields CDR1 SGHAT and CDR2 FQNNGV. The CDR3 loop spans 15 amino acids. With 5 bases removed from V and 5 bases from J, the gap between germline ends came to 18 bases.

The V gene is TRBV7-3, the J gene TRBJ1-1; 8 bases align to TRBD1. V lost 3 bases and J lost 7; bases outside the gene matches: 7. The germline CDR1 and CDR2 sequences are SGHTA and FQGTGA. This CDR3 is built from 14 residues. The CDR3 sequence: CASSLTGVVGEAFF. The CDR3 DNA reads TGTGCCAGCAGCTTGACAGGGGTCGTGGGTGAAGCTTTCTTT.

This clonotype has a count of ten or more. This chain uses TRBV2 with TRBJ2-5, with 12 bases lining up with TRBD2. This CDR3 spans 19 amino acids. Germline values: CDR1 SNHLY, CDR2 FYNNEI. With 3 bases clipped from V and 5 bases from J, the junction kept 16 bases outside the gene matches. CDR3 DNA: TGTGCCAGCAGTGATCCTGGTGCCTCTAGCGGGAGGGCCGTGGAGACCCAGTACTTC. Its protein is CASSDPGASSGRAVETQYF.

This clonotype was counted at least ten times. The junction differs from germline at one of its ends, possibly a read error. This chain links TRBV2 with TRBJ2-5; D uncertain. Per the germline V gene, CDR1 is SNHLY and CDR2 is FYNNEI. This CDR3 contains 10 residues. The CDR3 DNA reads TGTGCCAGCAGTGATAGAAACCGGCACTTC. Residues: CASSDRNRHF.

This clonotype was observed many times. The gene calls are TRBV6-5 and TRBJ1-1, with TRBD1 matching over 12 bases. The length of the CDR3 is 16 residues. Germline assignment: CDR1 MNHEY and CDR2 SVGAGI. The J segment lost 2 bases and the V segment lost 4 bases, leaving 5 bases of the junction unmatched. CDR3 residues: CASSSRDRGRNTEAFF. In nucleotides, the CDR3 is TGTGCCAGCAGTTCGCGGGACAGGGGGCGAAACACTGAAGCTTTCTTT.

The gene calls are TRBV6-4 and TRBJ2-6, with 11 positions matching TRBD1. The CDR3 runs to 18 residues. Germline V CDR1 and CDR2: MRHNA, SNTAGT. The junction had 5 bases not matched to a gene; V was cut back by 1 base and J by 3 bases. The CDR3 nucleotides are TGTGCCAGCAGTGACTTCGGACAGGGGGCGTTTGGGGCCAACGTCCTGACTTTC. This sequence encodes CASSDFGQGAFGANVLTF.

This clonotype was counted many times. The rearrangement joins TRBV6-1 to TRBJ2-7; maybe TRBD1 (5 bases). The CDR3 is made up of 15 amino acids. Germline V gives CDR1 MNHNS, CDR2 SASEGT. Trimming left V 2 bases short and J 7 bases short, with 18 bases between. As DNA, the CDR3 is TGTGCCAGCAGTGAATCTCTTAGTCTGGCAGGGGAGCAGTACTTC. Its translation: CASSESLSLAGEQYF.

This clonotype appeared a few times. The V call is TRBV6-1, the J call TRBJ1-1, with TRBD1 matching over 9 bases. CDR3 length equals 17 residues. Germline V CDR1 and CDR2: MNHNS, SASEGT. J lost 3 bases, V lost 7 bases, and 15 bases had no gene match. The CDR3 spells CASKRQGGRGIDTEAFF. Written as DNA, the CDR3 is TGTGCCAGCAAACGACAGGGGGGGCGCGGGATCGACACTGAAGCTTTCTTT.